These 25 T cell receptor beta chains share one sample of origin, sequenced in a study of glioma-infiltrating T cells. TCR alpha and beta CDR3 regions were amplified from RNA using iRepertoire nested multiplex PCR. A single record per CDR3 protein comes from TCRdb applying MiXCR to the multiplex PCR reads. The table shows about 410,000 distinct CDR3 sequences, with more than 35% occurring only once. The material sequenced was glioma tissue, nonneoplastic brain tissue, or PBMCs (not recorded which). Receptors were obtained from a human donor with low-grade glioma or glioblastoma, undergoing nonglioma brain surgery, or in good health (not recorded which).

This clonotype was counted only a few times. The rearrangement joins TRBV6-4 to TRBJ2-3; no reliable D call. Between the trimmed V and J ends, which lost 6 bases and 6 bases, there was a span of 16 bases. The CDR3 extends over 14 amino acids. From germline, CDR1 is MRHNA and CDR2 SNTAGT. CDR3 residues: CASSADPIWDTQYF. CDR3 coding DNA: TGTGCCAGCAGCGCGGACCCCATCTGGGATACGCAGTATTTT.

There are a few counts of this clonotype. CDR3 sequence reads: CASSERYNEQFF. The CDR3 region has the DNA TGTGCCAGCAGTGAAAGGTACAATGAGCAGTTCTTC. The rearrangement links TRBV2 to TRBJ2-1; D not resolved. The ends were cut back, 2 bases at V and 4 bases at J, with 3 bases in the middle. This CDR3 has 12 residues. Germline V gives CDR1 SNHLY, CDR2 FYNNEI.

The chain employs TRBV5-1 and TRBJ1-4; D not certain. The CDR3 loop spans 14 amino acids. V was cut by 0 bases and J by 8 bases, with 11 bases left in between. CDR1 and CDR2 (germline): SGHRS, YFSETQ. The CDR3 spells CASSLVPGTEKLFF. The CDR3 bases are TGCGCCAGCAGCTTGGTCCCGGGAACCGAAAAACTGTTTTTT. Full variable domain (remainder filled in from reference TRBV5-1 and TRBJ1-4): KAGVTQTPRYLIKTRGQQVTLSCSPISGHRSVSWYQQTPGQGLQFLFEYFSETQRNKGNFPGRFSGRQFSNSRSEMNVSTLELGDSALYLCASSLVPGTEKLFFGSGTQLSVL.

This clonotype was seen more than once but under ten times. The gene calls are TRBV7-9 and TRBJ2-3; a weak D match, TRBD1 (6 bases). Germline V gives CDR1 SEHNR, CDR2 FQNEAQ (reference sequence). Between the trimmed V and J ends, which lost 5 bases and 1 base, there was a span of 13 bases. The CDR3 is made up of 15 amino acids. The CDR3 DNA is TGTGCCAGCAGCCTAACAGGGAGCCGCACAGATACGCAGTATTTT. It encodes CASSLTGSRTDTQYF.

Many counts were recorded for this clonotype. CDR3 nucleotides: TGTGCCAGCAGTTTGGGGGTGAAGGGCGAGACCCAGTACTTC. This encodes CASSLGVKGETQYF. This chain links TRBV27 with TRBJ2-5, with D perhaps TRBD1 or TRBD2 (5 bases each). Looked up from germline, CDR1 is MNHEY and CDR2 is SMNVEV (reference sequence). V dropped 3 bases and J dropped 5 bases, with 13 bases sitting between them. The CDR3 is made up of 14 amino acids.

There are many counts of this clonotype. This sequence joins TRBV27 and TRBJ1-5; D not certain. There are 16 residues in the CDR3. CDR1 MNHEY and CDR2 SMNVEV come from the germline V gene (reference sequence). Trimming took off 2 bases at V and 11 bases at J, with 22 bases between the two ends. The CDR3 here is CASSLLGFSAVGAQHF. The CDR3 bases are TGTGCCAGCAGTTTACTCGGGTTCTCGGCCGTTGGGGCCCAGCATTTT.

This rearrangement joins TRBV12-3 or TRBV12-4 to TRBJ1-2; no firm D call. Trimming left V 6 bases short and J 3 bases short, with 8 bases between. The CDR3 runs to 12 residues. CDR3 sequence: CASSVGYYGYTF. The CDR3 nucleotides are TGTGCCAGCAGCGTCGGGTACTATGGCTACACCTTC.

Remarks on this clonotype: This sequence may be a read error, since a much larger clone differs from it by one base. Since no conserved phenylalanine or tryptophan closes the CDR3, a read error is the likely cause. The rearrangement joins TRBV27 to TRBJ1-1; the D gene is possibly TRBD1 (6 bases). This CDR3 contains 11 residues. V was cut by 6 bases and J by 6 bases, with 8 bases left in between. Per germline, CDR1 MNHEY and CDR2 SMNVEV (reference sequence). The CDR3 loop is CASRGGPEAFL. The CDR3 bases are TGTGCCAGCAGGGGGGGCCCTGAAGCTTTCCTT.

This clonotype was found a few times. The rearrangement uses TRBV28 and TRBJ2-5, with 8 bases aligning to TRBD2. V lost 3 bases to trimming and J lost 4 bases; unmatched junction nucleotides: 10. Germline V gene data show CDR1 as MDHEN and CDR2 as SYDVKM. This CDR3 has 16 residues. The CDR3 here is CASSFIGLAPTETQYF. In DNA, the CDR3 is TGTGCCAGCAGTTTCATCGGACTAGCCCCCACAGAGACCCAGTACTTC.

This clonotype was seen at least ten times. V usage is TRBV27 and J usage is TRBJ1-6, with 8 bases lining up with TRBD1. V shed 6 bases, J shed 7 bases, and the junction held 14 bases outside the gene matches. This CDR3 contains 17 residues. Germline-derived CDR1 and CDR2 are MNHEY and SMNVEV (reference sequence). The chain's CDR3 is CASSANRGGTWNSPLHF. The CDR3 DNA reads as TGTGCCAGCAGCGCGAACAGGGGGGGAACTTGGAATTCACCCCTCCACTTT.

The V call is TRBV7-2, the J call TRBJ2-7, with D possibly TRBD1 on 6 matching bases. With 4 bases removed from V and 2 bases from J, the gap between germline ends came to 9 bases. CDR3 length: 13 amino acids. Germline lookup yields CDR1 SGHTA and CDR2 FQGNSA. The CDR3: CASSSWTAYEQYF. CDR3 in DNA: TGTGCCAGCAGCTCCTGGACAGCCTACGAGCAGTACTTC.

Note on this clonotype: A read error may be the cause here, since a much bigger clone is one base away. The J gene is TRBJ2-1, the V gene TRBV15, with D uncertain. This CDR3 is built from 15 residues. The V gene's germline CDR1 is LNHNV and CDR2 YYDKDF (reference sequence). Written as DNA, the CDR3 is TGTGCCACCAGAAATTCAGGAACCTCCTACAATGAGCATTTCTTC. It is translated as CATRNSGTSYNEHFF.

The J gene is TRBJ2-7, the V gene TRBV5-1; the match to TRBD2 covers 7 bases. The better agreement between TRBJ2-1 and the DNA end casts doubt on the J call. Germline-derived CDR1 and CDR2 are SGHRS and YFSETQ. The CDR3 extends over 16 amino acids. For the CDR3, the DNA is TGCGCCAGCAGCTTGATGTCTAGCGGAGCCTACAATGAGCAGTTCTTC. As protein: CASSLMSSGAYNEQFF.

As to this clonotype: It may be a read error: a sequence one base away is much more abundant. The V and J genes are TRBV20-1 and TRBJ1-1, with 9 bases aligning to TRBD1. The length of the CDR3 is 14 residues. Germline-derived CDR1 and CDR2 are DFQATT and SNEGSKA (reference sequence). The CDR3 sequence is CSAIRRDRVTEASF. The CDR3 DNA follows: TGCAGTGCTATTCGACGGGACAGGGTCACTGAAGCTTCCTTT.

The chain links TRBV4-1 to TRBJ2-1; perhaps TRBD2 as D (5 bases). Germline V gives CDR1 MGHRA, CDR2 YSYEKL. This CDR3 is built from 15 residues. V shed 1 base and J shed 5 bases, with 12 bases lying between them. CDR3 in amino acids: CASSQGLTENNEQFF. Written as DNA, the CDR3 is TGCGCCAGCAGCCAAGGACTAACGGAAAACAATGAGCAGTTCTTC.

CDR3: CASSKTDSGNTIYF. As DNA, the CDR3 is TGTGCCAGCAGCAAGACAGACTCTGGAAACACCATATATTTT. The chain recombines TRBV6-1 with TRBJ1-3, with D possibly TRBD1 on 5 matching bases. This CDR3 has 14 amino acids. V dropped 6 bases and J dropped 0 bases, with 9 bases sitting between them. Germline CDR1 reads MNHNS; CDR2 reads SASEGT.

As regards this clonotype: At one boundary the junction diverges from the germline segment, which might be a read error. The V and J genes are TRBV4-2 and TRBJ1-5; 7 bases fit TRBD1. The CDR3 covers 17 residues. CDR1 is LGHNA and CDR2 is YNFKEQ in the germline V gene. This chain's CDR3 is CASSQDSGGRGNQPRHF. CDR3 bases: TGTGCCAGCAGCCAAGATTCAGGGGGTCGGGGCAATCAGCCCCGGCATTTT.

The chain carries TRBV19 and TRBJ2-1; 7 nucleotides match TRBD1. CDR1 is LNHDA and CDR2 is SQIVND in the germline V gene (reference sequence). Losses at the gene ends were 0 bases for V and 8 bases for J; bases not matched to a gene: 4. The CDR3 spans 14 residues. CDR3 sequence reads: CASSIDRGGDEQFF. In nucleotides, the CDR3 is TGTGCCAGTAGTATAGATCGAGGGGGCGATGAGCAGTTCTTC.

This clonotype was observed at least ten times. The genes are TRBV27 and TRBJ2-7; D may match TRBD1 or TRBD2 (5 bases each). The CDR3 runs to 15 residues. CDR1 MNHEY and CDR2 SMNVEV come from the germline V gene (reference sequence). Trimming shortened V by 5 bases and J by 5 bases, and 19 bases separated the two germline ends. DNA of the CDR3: TGTGCCAGCAGTCTGCAGGGAAGGACTGGGAACGAGCAGTACTTC. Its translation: CASSLQGRTGNEQYF.

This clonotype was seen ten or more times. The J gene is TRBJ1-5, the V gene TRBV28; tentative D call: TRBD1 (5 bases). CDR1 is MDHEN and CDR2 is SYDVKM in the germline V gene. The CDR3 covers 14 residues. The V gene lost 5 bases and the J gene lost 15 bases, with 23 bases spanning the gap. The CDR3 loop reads CASSRPGGPGGLHF. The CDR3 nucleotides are TGTGCCAGCAGTAGGCCCGGGGGACCTGGTGGTTTGCATTTT.

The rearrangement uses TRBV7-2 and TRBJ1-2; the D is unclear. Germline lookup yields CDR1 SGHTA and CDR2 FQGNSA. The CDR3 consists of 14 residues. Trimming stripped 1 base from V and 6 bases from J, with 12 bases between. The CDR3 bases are TGTGCCAGCAGCTTAGATAGGCGGGGAAATGGCTACACCTTC. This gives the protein CASSLDRRGNGYTF.

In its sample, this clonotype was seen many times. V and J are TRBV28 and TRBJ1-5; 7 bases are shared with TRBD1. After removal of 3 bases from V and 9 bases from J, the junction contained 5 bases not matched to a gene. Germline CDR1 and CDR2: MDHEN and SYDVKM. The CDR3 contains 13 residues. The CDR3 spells CASSFGQEGPQHF. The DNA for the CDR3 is TGTGCCAGCAGTTTTGGACAGGAAGGGCCCCAGCATTTT.

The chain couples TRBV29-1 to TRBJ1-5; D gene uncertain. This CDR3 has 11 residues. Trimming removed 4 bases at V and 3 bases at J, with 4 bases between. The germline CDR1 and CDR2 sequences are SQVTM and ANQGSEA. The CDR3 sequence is CSVGINQPQHF. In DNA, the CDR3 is TGCAGCGTTGGTATCAATCAGCCCCAGCATTTT.

CDR3 in amino acids: CSARDWVAGANGNEQFF. For the CDR3, the DNA is TGCAGTGCTAGAGATTGGGTAGCGGGAGCTAATGGCAATGAGCAGTTCTTC. The gene calls are TRBV20-1 and TRBJ2-1; TRBD2 matches 9 bases. J lost 6 bases, V lost 0 bases, and 12 bases had no gene match. This CDR3 is built from 17 residues. Germline V CDR1 and CDR2: DFQATT, SNEGSKA (reference sequence).

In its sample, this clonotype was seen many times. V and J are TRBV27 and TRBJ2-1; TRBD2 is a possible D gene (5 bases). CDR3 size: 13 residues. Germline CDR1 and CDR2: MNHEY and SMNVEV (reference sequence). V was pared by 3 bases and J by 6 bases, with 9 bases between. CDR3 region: CASSFLRGNEQFF. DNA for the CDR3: TGTGCCAGCAGTTTTCTTCGGGGCAATGAGCAGTTCTTC.